This TCR beta chain was obtained from a study of Ad26.COV2.S vaccination and SARS-CoV-2 variants. About the study: Administration of Ad26.COV2.S was intramuscular, either once or twice 56 days apart.

The treatment denotes: around 19 received Ad26.COV2.S at low or high dose, single or two shots; about five received placebo; per-sample allocation not given. At day 63 after the first vaccine or placebo injection, samples were drawn. This clone was counted a single time. Trimming removed 5 bases at V and 0 bases at J, with 13 bases between. The CDR3 runs 16 residues. Per the germline V gene, CDR1 is SEHNR and CDR2 is FQNEAQ (reference sequence). The assay was immunoSEQ multiplex PCR, and TCRdb's table has in-frame clones only and misses some. Among 400,000 to 500,000 clones listed, roughly nine tenths were seen once.

The sequence derives from a person between 18 and 65 years old who received the Ad26.COV2.S COVID-19 vaccine or a placebo. The material sequenced was peripheral blood, taken in a trial of Ad26.COV2.S vaccine versus placebo. The rearrangement links TRBV7-9 to TRBJ1-4; unclear D gene. In DNA, the CDR3 is TGTGCCAGCAGCCTTAAAGGGAGTGCAACTAATGAAAAACTGTTTTTT. The encoded protein is CASSLKGSATNEKLFF.